The 3 T cell receptor beta chains below all came from one sample that was sequenced in a study of memory CD4+ T cells and cytomegalovirus serostatus. This table comes from immunoSEQ multiplex PCR, and its TCRdb copy is limited to in-frame clones, with some not included. The sample holds about 61,000 clones, 75% to 85% seen once. Single viable CD3+CD4+CD8-CD45RO+ cells were sorted as the memory CD4+ T cells. Sequencing was carried out using memory CD4+ T cells from blood. The receptors were gathered from an adult in good health and CMV-seronegative.

This clone has just one count. This chain uses TRBV6-6 with TRBJ1-6; D is unclear. Trimming took off 4 bases at V and 18 bases at J, with 13 bases between the two ends. The germline V gene has CDR1 MNHNY and CDR2 SVGAGI (reference sequence). This CDR3 has 11 residues. In DNA, the CDR3 is TGTGCCAGCAGTTTACCACCCCTCTACCACTTT. This codes for CASSLPPLYHF.

CDR3 in amino acids: CASSKAPGSINYNEQFF. CDR3 DNA sequence: TGTGCCAGCAGCAAAGCGCCAGGAAGCATAAACTACAATGAGCAGTTCTTC. The genes are TRBV21-1 and TRBJ2-1; no check of the table's D call, TRBD1, against the DNA was made. TRBV21-1 is an annotated pseudogene. This CDR3 region has 17 residues.

V is TRBV7-8 and J is TRBJ1-4, with D tentatively TRBD1 (5 bases). V was trimmed by 1 base and J by 5 bases, leaving 5 bases between them. Germline assignment: CDR1 SGHVS and CDR2 FQNEAQ. The CDR3 extends over 13 amino acids. The CDR3 here is CASSLGGNEKLFF. In nucleotides, the CDR3 is TGTGCCAGCAGCTTAGGGGGCAATGAAAAACTGTTTTTT.